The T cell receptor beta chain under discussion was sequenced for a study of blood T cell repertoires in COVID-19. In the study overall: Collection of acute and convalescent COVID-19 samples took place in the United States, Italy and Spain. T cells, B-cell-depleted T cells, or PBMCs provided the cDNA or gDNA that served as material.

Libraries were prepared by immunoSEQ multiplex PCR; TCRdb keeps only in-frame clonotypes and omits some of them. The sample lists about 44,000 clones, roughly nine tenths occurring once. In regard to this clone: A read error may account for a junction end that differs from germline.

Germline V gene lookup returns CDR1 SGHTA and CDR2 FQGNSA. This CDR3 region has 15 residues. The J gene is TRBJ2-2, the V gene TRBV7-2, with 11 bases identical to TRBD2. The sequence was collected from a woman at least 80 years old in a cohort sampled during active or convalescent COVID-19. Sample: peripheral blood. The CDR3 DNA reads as TGTGCCAGCAGCCTAGCGGGGGGGAACACCGGGGAGCTGTTTTTT. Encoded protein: CASSLAGGNTGELFF.